This T cell receptor beta chain was profiled in a study of T cells in Graves' hyperthyroidism and ophthalmopathy. Regarding the study as a whole: The model's output predicted ophthalmopathy at a median of roughly 6.9 months prior to onset.

The table lists this clonotype with a few counts. Its specificity is unknown. This may stem from a read error, because a much larger clone lies one nucleotide away. Amplification yielded TCR beta CDR3 regions, with RNA transcripts as the source. HTBI primers were used for first-round RT-PCR of the TCR CDR3. From the multiplex PCR reads, TCRdb called clonotypes with MiXCR, one entry per CDR3 protein. This repertoire shows 600,000 to 900,000 distinct CDR3 sequences, about a sixth found once; its top ten account for around 7.7%. Hyperthyroidism had been newly diagnosed in patients aged 18 to 65, and its duration was under 2 months. This CDR3 comprises 16 residues. The germline CDR1 and CDR2 sequences are DFQATT and SNEGSKA (reference sequence).

Sequenced sample: blood. The TCR comes from a man between 18 and 35 years old with Graves' hyperthyroidism. The chain links TRBV20-1 to TRBJ2-3; no reliable D call. DNA of the CDR3: TGCAGTGCTAGAGTCGACCGACATGGTAGCACAAATACGCAGTATTTT. Its protein is CSARVDRHGSTNTQYF.